This TCR beta chain was identified during a study of blood T cell repertoires in COVID-19. Across the whole study: Specimens from acute and convalescent COVID-19 originated in the United States, Italy and Spain. The cDNA or gDNA used as material had been derived from T cells, B-cell-depleted T cells, or PBMCs.

This CDR3 has 16 residues. V was clipped by 5 bases and J by 3 bases, with 16 bases between them. Per the germline V gene, CDR1 is SGHNT and CDR2 is YENEEA. Per the original data handling: For nucleated cells, counts were estimated from reference gene primer amplification. Generated by immunoSEQ multiplex PCR, the TCRdb table keeps only in-frame clones and is missing some. For V, J and clone size, that table is used; D and trimming come from the DNA. The table records some 290,000 clones, less than 85% of them present only once. The sequence was collected from a man aged 55 to 70 who had recovered from COVID-19. Specimen: peripheral blood. The chain carries TRBV11-3 and TRBJ2-2, with D tentatively TRBD2 (6 bases). The CDR3 is CASSGGWRADTGELFF. In DNA, the CDR3 is TGTGCCAGCAGCGGAGGGTGGAGGGCGGACACCGGGGAGCTGTTTTTT.